One and the same sample provided the 8 T cell receptor beta chains below, sequenced in a study of CD8+CD57+ T cells in acquired aplastic anemia. Template material for TCR beta VDJ and CDR3 profiling consisted of genomic DNA. TCRdb fed the reads into MiXCR, producing one record per CDR3 protein. The table lists about 190,000 distinct CDR3 sequences, around 50% of them singletons. The specimen was sorted CD4+, CD8+, or CD8+CD57+ T cells (not recorded which) from PBMCs. All receptors derive from a human donor in good health, serving as a control.

The chain combines TRBV5-1 with TRBJ2-5; 7 bases align to TRBD1. The junction had 4 bases not matched to a gene; V was cut back by 2 bases and J by 3 bases. Germline V gene lookup returns CDR1 SGHRS and CDR2 YFSETQ. The CDR3 spans 14 residues. CDR3 in amino acids: CASSFQDRKETQYF. CDR3 DNA: TGCGCCAGCAGCTTCCAGGACAGGAAAGAGACCCAGTACTTC.

This sequence joins TRBV4-1 and TRBJ1-5, with D unresolved. Germline CDR1 reads MGHRA; CDR2 reads YSYEKL. V lost 3 bases and J 0 bases, leaving 9 bases between the germline ends. This CDR3 comprises 15 residues. The CDR3 sequence is CASSHKTASNQPQHF. In DNA, the CDR3 is TGCGCCAGCAGCCATAAAACTGCTAGCAATCAGCCCCAGCATTTT.

The J gene is TRBJ2-3, the V gene TRBV7-8, with a weak D call TRBD1 (5 bases). The CDR3 loop spans 13 amino acids. Looked up from germline, CDR1 is SGHVS and CDR2 is FQNEAQ. V was clipped by 5 bases and J by 6 bases, with 12 bases between them. The CDR3 DNA reads TGTGCCAGCAGCGTAACAGGATCGGATACGCAGTATTTT. It is translated as CASSVTGSDTQYF.

The CDR3 protein is CSARATRTGRYGYTF. The CDR3 coding sequence is TGCAGTGCTAGAGCGACCCGCACAGGGAGGTATGGCTACACCTTC. The chain employs TRBV20-1 and TRBJ1-2; tentative D call: TRBD1 (6 bases). The CDR3 consists of 15 residues. Germline V gene sequence: CDR1 DFQATT, CDR2 SNEGSKA (reference sequence). Trimming took off 1 base at V and 5 bases at J, with 17 bases between the two ends.

This clonotype was observed many times. The chain employs TRBV7-8 and TRBJ1-4, with 8 positions matching TRBD1. The CDR3 length is 14 residues. Looked up from germline, CDR1 is SGHVS and CDR2 is FQNEAQ. J gave up 7 bases and V 2 bases, and 3 bases lay outside the gene matches. The DNA of the CDR3 is TGTGCCAGCAGCTTACAGGGGGCGCGTGAAAAACTGTTTTTT. This gives the protein CASSLQGAREKLFF.

This clonotype has only one observation. The chain employs TRBV19 and TRBJ2-5; TRBD2 is a possible D gene (5 bases). V lost 7 bases and J lost 5, with 14 bases in between. The CDR3 loop spans 13 amino acids. Germline CDR1 is LNHDA and CDR2 is SQIVND (reference sequence). The CDR3 DNA reads TGTGCCAGTACCCAGGATGGCGGGGAGACCCAGTACTTC. This gives the protein CASTQDGGETQYF. The variable domain in full, with the rest retrieved from reference TRBV19 and TRBJ2-5, is DGGITQSPKYLFRKEGQNVTLSCEQNLNHDAMYWYRQDPGQGLRLIYYSQIVNDFQKGDIAEGYSVSREKKESFPLTVTSAQKNPTAFYLCASTQDGGETQYFGPGTRLLVL.

CDR3 residues: CSVERDTDTQYF. The CDR3 DNA is TGCAGCGTTGAGAGGGACACAGATACGCAGTATTTT. The chain combines TRBV29-1 with TRBJ2-3; tentatively, D is TRBD2 (5 bases). Per germline, CDR1 SQVTM and CDR2 ANQGSEA. There are 12 residues in the CDR3. The germline V and J ends were trimmed by 3 bases and 2 bases, with 6 bases remaining between them.

The chain employs TRBV11-3 and TRBJ2-7; D remains ambiguous. This CDR3 is 12 amino acids long. Deletions cut 0 bases from V and 8 bases from J, with 8 bases between. In germline, CDR1 is SGHNT, CDR2 YENEEA. CDR3 in DNA: TGTGCCAGCAGCTTAGAGAAGATGCAGCAGTACTTC. Protein: CASSLEKMQQYF. The entire variable domain, with the rest obtained from reference TRBV11-3 and TRBJ2-7, is as follows: EAGVVQSPRYKIIEKKQPVAFWCNPISGHNTLYWYLQNLGQGPELLIRYENEEAVDDSQLPKDRFSAERLKGVDSTLKIQPAELGDSAVYLCASSLEKMQQYFGPGTRLTVT.